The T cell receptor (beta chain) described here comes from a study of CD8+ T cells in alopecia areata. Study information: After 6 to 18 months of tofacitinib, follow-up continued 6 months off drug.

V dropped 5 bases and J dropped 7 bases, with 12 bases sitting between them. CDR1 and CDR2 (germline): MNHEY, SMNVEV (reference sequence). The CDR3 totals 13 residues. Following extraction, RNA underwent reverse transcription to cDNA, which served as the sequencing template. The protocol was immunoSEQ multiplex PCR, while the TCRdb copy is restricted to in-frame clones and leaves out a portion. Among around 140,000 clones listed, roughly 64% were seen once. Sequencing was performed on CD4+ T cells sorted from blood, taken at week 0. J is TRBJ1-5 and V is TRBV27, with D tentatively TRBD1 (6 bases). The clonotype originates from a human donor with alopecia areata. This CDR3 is CASSPARGQPQHF. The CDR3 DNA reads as TGTGCCAGCAGTCCAGCAAGGGGGCAGCCCCAGCATTTT.